This TCR beta chain comes out of a study of CD8 T cells in ankylosing spondylitis. Comments on this clonotype: The antigen remains undetermined.

One entry per CDR3 protein results from TCRdb running MiXCR on the 5' RACE reads. The top ten hold 0.6% to 0.75% of the sample, which has a few hundred thousand distinct CDR3 sequences, roughly a quarter seen once. The study's findings and limits: As reported, disease-linked clones showed significant enrichment in matched ankylosing spondylitis synovial fluid. In ankylosing spondylitis blood, a motif of about eight highly homologous TCR beta variants appeared characteristic.

This receptor was taken from a male donor with ankylosing spondylitis or in good health (not recorded which). The material sequenced was blood, either unsorted or a sorted T cell fraction (not recorded which).

The CDR3 region is CASSLGSVRYEQYF. The CDR3 DNA is TGTGCCAGCAGTTTGGGCAGTGTTCGGTACGAGCAGTACTTC. The chain couples TRBV28 to TRBJ2-7; D not resolved. Germline V CDR1 and CDR2: MDHEN, SYDVKM. This CDR3 region has 14 residues. The ends were cut back, 3 bases at V and 4 bases at J, with 13 bases in the middle.